This T cell receptor beta chain was retrieved from a study of regulatory T cells in long-lasting Graves disease (dated by TCRdb to 2020 to 2023). With respect to the entire study: Persistent Graves' disease was defined as persistently positive TSH receptor autoantibodies together with antithyroid drug treatment for over 5 years. A total of 33 samples were covered by TCR sequencing, comprising around 13 persistent and around 20 newly diagnosed Graves' disease patients. The study took place in China and was registered as a clinical trial. In the clinical cohort, patients with persistent Graves' disease had used antithyroid drugs for an average of around 9.3 years. Peripheral blood TCR sequencing and RNA sequencing compared persistent Graves' disease patients with newly diagnosed Graves' disease patients. General findings and caveats noted by the study authors: Compared with newly diagnosed patients, patients with persistent Graves' disease had lower TCR Shannon entropy and fewer highly expanded clones, which suggests clonal expansion. Patients with persistent disease shared more public clonotypes (about 2,700) than newly diagnosed patients did (more than 900). As a limitation, the authors acknowledged that the small sample size may reduce accuracy. The study examined only peripheral blood because the primary lesion, thyroid tissue, could not be accessed. Preferential use of TRBV28, TRBJ1-2 and TRBJ2-5 was observed in persistent disease, whereas TRBV20-1 and TRBJ2-1 were favored in newly diagnosed disease. Sequencing and analysis were limited to the TCR beta chain.

Spanning cysteine to phenylalanine, the CDR3 consists of 13 amino acids. Just the 39-base CDR3 DNA is kept, in frame starting at base 1. V is cut back by 9 bases and J by 4 bases, with 6 bases in the junction unmatched. The library was prepared using multiplex PCR. TCRdb records Illumina HiSeq 4000 as the sequencer. To build TCR beta libraries, CDR3 regions were amplified by Arm-PCR using iRepertoire HTBI primers. Before sequencing, the PCR products went through gel purification. Per the original workflow: A total of 62 TRBV and approximately 13 TRBJ segments were identified across samples and were used for gene usage analysis of CDR3 amino acid clonotypes. COPE and FqMerger were used to merge the filtered high-quality paired reads into contigs. BLAST was used to align contigs to IMGT TRBV, TRBD and TRBJ reference genes, with CDR3 defined following IMGT. Highly expanded clones were defined as clonotypes with a frequency above 0.1%. Shannon entropy served as the measure of repertoire diversity, while the Gini coefficient captured V-J evenness. A clonotype found in more than one individual was treated as public. TCRdb reran the public reads through fastp at Q25 and MiXCR, keeping productive beta chains. One record per CDR3 amino acid sequence lists the most common genes and DNA. In this record, the V and J calls reflect TCRdb's handling and not the investigators' own analysis. Here the sample has a few hundred thousand distinct CDR3 sequences; roughly 23% occur a single time. The top ten clones comprise 10% to 15% of the sample.

The time point label corresponds to: persistent/refractory GD, antithyroid drugs over 5 years with positive TRAb. RNA was extracted from PBMCs in TRIzol for both TCR sequencing and RNA sequencing. The diagnosis of Graves' disease followed American Thyroid Association guidelines. The patients came from an endocrinology department in Xi'an, China. Each patient gave approximately 9.7 milliliters of peripheral blood, collected in an EDTA anticoagulant tube. Ficoll Paque Plus density gradient separation was used to isolate PBMCs, and no additional T cell sorting was done. An Agilent 2100 Bioanalyzer and agarose gel were used to check RNA quality, while a NanoDrop 2000 measured RNA concentration. This clonotype has at least ten counts. What this receptor recognizes is not known. The sample holds no much larger clone one base away, and base qualities are not on file.

The chain employs TRBV12-3 or TRBV12-4 and TRBJ1-1, with 9 bases aligning to TRBD1. The specimen comprised peripheral blood mononuclear cells (PBMCs), sampled when the disease was refractory, from a patient treated with antithyroid drugs. This TCR came from a female donor with Graves disease. The CDR3 protein is CASMTGGGTEAFF. The nucleotides are TGTGCCAGTATGACAGGGGGAGGCACTGAAGCTTTCTTT.